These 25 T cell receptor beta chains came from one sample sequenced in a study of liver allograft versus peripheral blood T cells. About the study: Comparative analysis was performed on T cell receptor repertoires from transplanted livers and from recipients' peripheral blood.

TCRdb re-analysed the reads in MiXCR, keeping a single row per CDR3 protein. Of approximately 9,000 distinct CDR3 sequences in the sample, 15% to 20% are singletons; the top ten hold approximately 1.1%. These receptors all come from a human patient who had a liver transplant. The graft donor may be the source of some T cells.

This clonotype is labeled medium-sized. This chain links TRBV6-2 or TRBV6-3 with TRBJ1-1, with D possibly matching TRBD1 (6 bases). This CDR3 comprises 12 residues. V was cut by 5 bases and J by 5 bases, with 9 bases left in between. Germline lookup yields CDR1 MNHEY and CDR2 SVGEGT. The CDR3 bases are TGTGCCAGCAGTAGTAGGGGGACTGAAGCTTTCTTT. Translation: CASSSRGTEAFF.

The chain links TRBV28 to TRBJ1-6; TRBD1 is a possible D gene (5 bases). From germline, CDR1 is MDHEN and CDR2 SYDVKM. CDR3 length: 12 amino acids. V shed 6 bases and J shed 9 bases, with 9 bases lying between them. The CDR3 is CASSPRVSPLHF. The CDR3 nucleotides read TGTGCCAGCAGCCCCAGGGTTTCACCCCTCCACTTT.

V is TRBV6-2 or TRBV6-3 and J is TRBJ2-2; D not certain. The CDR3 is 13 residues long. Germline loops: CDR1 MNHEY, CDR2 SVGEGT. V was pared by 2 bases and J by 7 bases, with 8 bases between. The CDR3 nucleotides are TGTGCCAGCAGTTACCCCCGTGTCGGGGAGCTGTTTTTT. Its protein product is CASSYPRVGELFF.

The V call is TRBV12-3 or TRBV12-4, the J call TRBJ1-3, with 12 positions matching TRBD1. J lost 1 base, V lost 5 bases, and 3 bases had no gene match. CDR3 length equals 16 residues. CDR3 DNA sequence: TGTGCCAGCAGTAAGGGACAGGGGGCGTCTGGAAACACCATATATTTT. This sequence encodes CASSKGQGASGNTIYF.

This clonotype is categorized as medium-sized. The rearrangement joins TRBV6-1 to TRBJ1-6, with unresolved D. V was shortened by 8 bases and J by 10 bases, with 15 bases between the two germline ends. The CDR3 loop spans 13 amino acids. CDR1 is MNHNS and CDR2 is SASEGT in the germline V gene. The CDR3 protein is CASVTGEGSPLHF. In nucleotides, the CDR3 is TGTGCCAGCGTAACTGGGGAAGGATCACCCCTCCACTTT.

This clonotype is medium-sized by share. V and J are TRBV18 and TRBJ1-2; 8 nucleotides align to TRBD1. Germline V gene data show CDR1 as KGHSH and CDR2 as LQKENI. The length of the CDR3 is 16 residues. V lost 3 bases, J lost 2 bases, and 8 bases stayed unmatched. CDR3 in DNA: TGTGCCAGCTCACCCGCCGGACAGGGAATAAACTATGGCTACACCTTC. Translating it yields CASSPAGQGINYGYTF.

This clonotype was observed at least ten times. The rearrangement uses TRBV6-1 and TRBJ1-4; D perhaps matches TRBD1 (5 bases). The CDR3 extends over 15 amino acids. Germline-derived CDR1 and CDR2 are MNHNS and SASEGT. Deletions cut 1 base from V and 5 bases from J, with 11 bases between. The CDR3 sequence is CASSEVTGGNEKLFF. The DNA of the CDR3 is TGTGCCAGCAGTGAAGTAACCGGGGGAAATGAAAAACTGTTTTTT.

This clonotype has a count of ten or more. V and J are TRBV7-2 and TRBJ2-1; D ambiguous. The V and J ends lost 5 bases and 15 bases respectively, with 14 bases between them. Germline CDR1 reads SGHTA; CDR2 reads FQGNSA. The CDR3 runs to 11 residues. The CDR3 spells CASSPTWALFF. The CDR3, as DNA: TGTGCCAGCAGCCCTACTTGGGCACTGTTCTTC.

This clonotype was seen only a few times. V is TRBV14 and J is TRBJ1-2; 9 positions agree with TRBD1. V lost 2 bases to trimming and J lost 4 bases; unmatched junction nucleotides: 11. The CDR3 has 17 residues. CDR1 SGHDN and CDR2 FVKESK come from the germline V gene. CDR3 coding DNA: TGTGCCAGCAGCCAACACCGGACAGGGGACCTGATCTATGGCTACACCTTC. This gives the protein CASSQHRTGDLIYGYTF.

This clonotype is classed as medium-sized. The DNA for the CDR3 is TGTGCCAGCAGGAGGGACAGACCAGACACTGAAGCTTTCTTT. As protein: CASRRDRPDTEAFF. V and J are TRBV6-1 and TRBJ1-1, with 7 positions matching TRBD1. Germline V gene data show CDR1 as MNHNS and CDR2 as SASEGT. V shed 6 bases, J shed 3 bases, and the junction held 7 bases outside the gene matches. CDR3 size: 14 residues.

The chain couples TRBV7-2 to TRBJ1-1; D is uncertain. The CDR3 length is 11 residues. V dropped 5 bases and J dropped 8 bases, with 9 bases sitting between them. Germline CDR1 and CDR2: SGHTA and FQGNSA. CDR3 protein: CASSAYTEAFF. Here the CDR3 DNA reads TGTGCCAGCAGCGCTTATACAGAAGCTTTCTTT.

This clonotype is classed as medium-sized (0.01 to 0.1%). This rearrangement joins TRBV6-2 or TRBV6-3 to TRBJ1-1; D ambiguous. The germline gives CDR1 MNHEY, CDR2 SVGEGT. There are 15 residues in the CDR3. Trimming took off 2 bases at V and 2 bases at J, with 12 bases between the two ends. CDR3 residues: CASSYPMDGNTEAFF. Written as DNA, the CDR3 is TGTGCCAGCAGTTACCCTATGGACGGCAACACTGAAGCTTTCTTT.

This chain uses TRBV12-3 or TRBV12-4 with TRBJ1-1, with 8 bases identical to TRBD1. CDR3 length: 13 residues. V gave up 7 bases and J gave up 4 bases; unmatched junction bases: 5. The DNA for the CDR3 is TGTGCCAGCATTAGTACAGGGGGCACTGAAGCTTTCTTT. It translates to CASISTGGTEAFF.

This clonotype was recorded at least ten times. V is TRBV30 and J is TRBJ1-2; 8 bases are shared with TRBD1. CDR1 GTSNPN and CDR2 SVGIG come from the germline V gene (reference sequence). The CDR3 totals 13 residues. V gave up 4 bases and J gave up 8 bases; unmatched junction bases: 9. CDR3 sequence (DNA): TGTGCCTGGACCATGACAGGGGCTGGCGGCTACACCTTC. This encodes CAWTMTGAGGYTF. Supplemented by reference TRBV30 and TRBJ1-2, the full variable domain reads SQTIHQWPATLVQPVGSPLSLECTVEGTSNPNLYWYRQAAGRGLQLLFYSVGIGQISSEVPQNLSASRPQDRQFILSSKKLLLSDSGFYLCAWTMTGAGGYTFGSGTRLTVV.

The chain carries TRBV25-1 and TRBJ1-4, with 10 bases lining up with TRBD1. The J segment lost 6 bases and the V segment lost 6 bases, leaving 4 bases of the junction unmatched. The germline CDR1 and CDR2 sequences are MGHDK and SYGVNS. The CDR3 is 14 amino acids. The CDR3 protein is CASSGQGGDEKLFF. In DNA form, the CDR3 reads TGTGCCAGCAGCGGACAGGGGGGGGATGAAAAACTGTTTTTT.

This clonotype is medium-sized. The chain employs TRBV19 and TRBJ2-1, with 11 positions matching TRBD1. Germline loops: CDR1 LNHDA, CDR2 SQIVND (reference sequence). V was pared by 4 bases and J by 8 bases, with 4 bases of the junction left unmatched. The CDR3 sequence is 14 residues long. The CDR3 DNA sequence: TGTGCCAGTAGTACCTGGACAGGGGGCTATGAGCAGTTCTTC. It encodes CASSTWTGGYEQFF.

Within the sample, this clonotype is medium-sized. This chain's CDR3 is CASSYVGQGGDEQFF. The CDR3 bases are TGTGCCAGCAGTTACGTAGGACAGGGGGGAGATGAGCAGTTCTTC. V and J are TRBV6-6 and TRBJ2-1; TRBD1 aligns across 10 bases. Germline assignment: CDR1 MNHNY and CDR2 SVGAGI (reference sequence). This CDR3 contains 15 residues. J was trimmed by 8 bases and V by 2 bases; bases with no gene match: 6.

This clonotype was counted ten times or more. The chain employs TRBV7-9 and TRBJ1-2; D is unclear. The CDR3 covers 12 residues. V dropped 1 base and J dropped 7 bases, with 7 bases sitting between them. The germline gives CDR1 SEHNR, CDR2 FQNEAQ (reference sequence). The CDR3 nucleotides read TGTGCCAGCAGCTTAGGAATATCTGGCTACACCTTC. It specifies CASSLGISGYTF.

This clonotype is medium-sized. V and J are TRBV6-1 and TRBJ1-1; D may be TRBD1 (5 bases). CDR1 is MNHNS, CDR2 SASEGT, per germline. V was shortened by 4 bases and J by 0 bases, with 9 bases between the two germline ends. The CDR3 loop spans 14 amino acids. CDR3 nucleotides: TGTGCCAGCAGTGTTCAGGGCATGAACACTGAAGCTTTCTTT. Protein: CASSVQGMNTEAFF.

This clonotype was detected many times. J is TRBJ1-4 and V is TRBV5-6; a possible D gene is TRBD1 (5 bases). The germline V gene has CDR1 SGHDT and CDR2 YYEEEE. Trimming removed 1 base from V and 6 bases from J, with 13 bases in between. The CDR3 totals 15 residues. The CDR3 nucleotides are TGTGCCAGCAGCTTGAGAGGGGTGGGGGATGAAAAACTGTTTTTT. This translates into CASSLRGVGDEKLFF.

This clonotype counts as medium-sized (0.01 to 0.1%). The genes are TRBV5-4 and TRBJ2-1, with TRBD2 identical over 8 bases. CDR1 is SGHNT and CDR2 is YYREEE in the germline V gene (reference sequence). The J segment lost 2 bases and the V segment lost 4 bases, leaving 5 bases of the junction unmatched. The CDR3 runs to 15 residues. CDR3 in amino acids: CASSPGGEAYNEQFF. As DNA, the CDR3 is TGTGCCAGCAGCCCCGGGGGGGAAGCCTACAATGAGCAGTTCTTC.

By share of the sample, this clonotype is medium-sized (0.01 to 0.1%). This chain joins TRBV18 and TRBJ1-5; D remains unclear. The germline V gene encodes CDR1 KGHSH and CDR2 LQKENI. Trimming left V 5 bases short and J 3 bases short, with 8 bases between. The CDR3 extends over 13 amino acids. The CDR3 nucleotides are TGTGCCAGCTCATCGGGGAACAATCAGCCCCAGCATTTT. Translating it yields CASSSGNNQPQHF.

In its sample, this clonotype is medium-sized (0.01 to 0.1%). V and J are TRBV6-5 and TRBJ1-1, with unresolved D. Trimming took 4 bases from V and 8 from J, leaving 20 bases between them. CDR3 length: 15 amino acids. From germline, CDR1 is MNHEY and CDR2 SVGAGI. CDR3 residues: CASSSFGFRIQEAFF. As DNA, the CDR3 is TGTGCCAGCAGTTCCTTCGGGTTTCGGATACAGGAAGCTTTCTTT.

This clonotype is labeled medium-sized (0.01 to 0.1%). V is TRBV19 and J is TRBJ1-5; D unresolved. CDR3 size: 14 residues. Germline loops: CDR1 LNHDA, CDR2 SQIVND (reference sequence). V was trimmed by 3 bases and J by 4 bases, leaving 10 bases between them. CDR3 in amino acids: CASSIGTYNQPQHF. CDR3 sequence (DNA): TGTGCCAGTAGTATCGGTACGTATAATCAGCCCCAGCATTTT.

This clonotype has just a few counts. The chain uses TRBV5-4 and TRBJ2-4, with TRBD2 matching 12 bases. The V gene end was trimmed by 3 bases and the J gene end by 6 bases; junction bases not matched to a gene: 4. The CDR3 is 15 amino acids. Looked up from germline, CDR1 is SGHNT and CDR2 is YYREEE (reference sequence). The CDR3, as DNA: TGTGCCAGCAGCTCAGGGACTAGCGGGCGAAACATTCAGTACTTC. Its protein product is CASSSGTSGRNIQYF.